Shown below are 6 T cell receptor beta chains from a single sample sequenced in a study of cytomegalovirus exposure and HLA in healthy donors (dated by TCRdb to the late 2010s). Receptor libraries were prepared by the immunoSEQ multiplex PCR assay. The multiplex PCR relied on a mix of 60 forward primers for TCR Vbeta segments and 13 reverse primers for TCR Jbeta segments. This is the immuneACCESS table as TCRdb keeps it, with only in-frame sequences that have V and J called. A part of the clones is gone; compared with another copy, unresolved V genes explain less than half, and the rest is unexplained. This sample comprises over 85,000 clones, under 75% of them detected only once. The biggest ten clones account for around 1.3% of the sample. Specimen: PBMCs. These TCRs come from a female donor in good health and CMV-seronegative.

The gene calls are TRBV9 and TRBJ2-1, with a possible D match to TRBD1 (5 bases). This CDR3 spans 17 amino acids. CDR1 and CDR2 from the germline V gene are SGDLS and YYNGEE. Between the trimmed V and J ends, which lost 0 bases and 9 bases, there was a span of 22 bases. The CDR3 DNA sequence: TGTGCCAGCAGCGTAGTTCAATGGTGGGGCCAGGACGGTGAGCAGTTCTTC. Translated, it gives CASSVVQWWGQDGEQFF.

The chain carries TRBV2 and TRBJ2-5, with 11 bases lining up with TRBD2. CDR3 length: 12 residues. J was trimmed by 4 bases and V by 11 bases; bases with no gene match: 3. Germline-derived CDR1 and CDR2 are SNHLY and FYNNEI. The CDR3, as DNA: TGTGCCGGCGGACTAGCGGGAGAGACCCAGTACTTC. Translating it yields CAGGLAGETQYF. The full variable domain, its missing parts supplied by reference TRBV2 and TRBJ2-5, is EPEVTQTPSHQVTQMGQEVILRCVPISNHLYFYWYRQILGQKVEFLVSFYNNEISEKSEIFDDQFSVERPDGSNFTLKIRSTKLEDSAMYFCAGGLAGETQYFGPGTRLLVL.

The CDR3 spells CASSIPGTAYGYTF. The CDR3 DNA sequence: TGTGCCAGTAGTATTCCTGGGACAGCCTATGGCTACACCTTC. The chain has TRBV19 and TRBJ1-2; 7 nucleotides line up with TRBD1. V shed 3 bases and J 4 bases; nucleotides not matched to a gene: 5. From germline, CDR1 is LNHDA and CDR2 SQIVND (reference sequence). This CDR3 contains 14 residues. Full variable domain (remainder filled in from reference TRBV19 and TRBJ1-2): DGGITQSPKYLFRKEGQNVTLSCEQNLNHDAMYWYRQDPGQGLRLIYYSQIVNDFQKGDIAEGYSVSREKKESFPLTVTSAQKNPTAFYLCASSIPGTAYGYTFGSGTRLTVV.

The gene calls are TRBV6-4 and TRBJ2-7; the D gene is possibly TRBD2 (6 bases). CDR3 length: 13 residues. Trimming left V 11 bases short and J 5 bases short, with 19 bases between. Germline CDR1 and CDR2: MRHNA and SNTAGT. CDR3 amino acids: CARVRDSAHEQYF. The CDR3, as DNA: TGTGCCCGCGTCCGGGACTCAGCTCACGAGCAGTACTTC.

This clone has more than one count but fewer than ten. J is TRBJ2-7 and V is TRBV19, with D unresolved. Germline V lookup: CDR1 LNHDA, CDR2 SQIVND (reference sequence). This CDR3 is 12 amino acids long. Trimming stripped 0 bases from V and 7 bases from J, with 7 bases between. CDR3 protein: CASSIDSREQYF. CDR3 nucleotide sequence: TGTGCCAGTAGTATAGATTCGAGGGAGCAGTACTTC.

This clone occurred a few times. The junction shows a germline mismatch at one end, possibly a read error. V usage is TRBV6-1 and J usage is TRBJ2-1; 7 bases map to TRBD2. From germline, CDR1 is MNHNS and CDR2 SASEGT. The CDR3 covers 17 residues. The CDR3: CVSSEGRELWYGNEQFF. The CDR3, as DNA: TGTGTCAGCAGTGAAGGGCGGGAGCTTTGGTACGGGAATGAGCAGTTCTTC.